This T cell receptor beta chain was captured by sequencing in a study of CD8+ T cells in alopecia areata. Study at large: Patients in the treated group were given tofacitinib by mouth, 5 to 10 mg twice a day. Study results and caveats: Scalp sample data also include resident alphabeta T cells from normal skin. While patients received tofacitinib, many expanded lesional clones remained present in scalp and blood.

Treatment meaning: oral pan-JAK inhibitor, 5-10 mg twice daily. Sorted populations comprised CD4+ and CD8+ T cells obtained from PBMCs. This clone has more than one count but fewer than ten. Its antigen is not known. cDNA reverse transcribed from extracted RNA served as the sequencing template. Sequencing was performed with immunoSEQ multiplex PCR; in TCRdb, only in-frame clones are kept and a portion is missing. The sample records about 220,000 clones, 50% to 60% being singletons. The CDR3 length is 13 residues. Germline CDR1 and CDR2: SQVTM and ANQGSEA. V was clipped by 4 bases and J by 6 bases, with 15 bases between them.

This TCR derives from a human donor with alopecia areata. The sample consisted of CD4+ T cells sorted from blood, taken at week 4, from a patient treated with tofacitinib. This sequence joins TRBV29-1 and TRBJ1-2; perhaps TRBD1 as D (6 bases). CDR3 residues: CSVVGGGGNGYTF. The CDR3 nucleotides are TGCAGCGTTGTAGGGGGAGGGGGAAATGGCTACACCTTC.